This T cell receptor beta chain was profiled in a study of OX40 agonist ivuxolimab in advanced cancers. Study-level information: Patients were dosed with the agonistic anti-OX40 (CD134) antibody ivuxolimab. The study reported partial responses in three patients: one hepatocellular carcinoma, two cutaneous melanoma. Overall study findings and caveats: Both blood CD4+ and CD8+ T cells showed clonal growth by week 6 at 0.1 to 3.0 mg/kg.

Autoimmune disease history or systemic immunosuppression led to patients being barred. As concerns this clone: What it binds is not known.

Sequenced by immunoSEQ multiplex PCR; TCRdb stores in-frame clones only, minus some. The sample yields nearly 80,000 clones, about nine tenths seen once. This clonotype originated in an adult with an advanced solid tumor such as melanoma, head and neck, liver or kidney cancer. The sequences come from CD4+ or CD8+ T cells sorted from blood, collected in a trial of the OX40 agonist ivuxolimab.

The CDR3 sequence: CASSKNVVGTETQYF. The DNA for the CDR3 is TGTGCCAGCAGCAAAAACGTAGTTGGGACAGAGACCCAGTACTTC. The chain has TRBV7-9 and TRBJ2-5, with D tentatively TRBD1 or TRBD2 (5 bases each). Germline CDR1 is SEHNR and CDR2 is FQNEAQ (reference sequence). The CDR3 has 15 amino acids. V was clipped by 5 bases and J by 4 bases, with 17 bases between them.